This TCR beta chain was sequenced in a study of cytomegalovirus exposure and HLA in healthy donors. The V end was cut by 5 bases, the J end by 5 bases, with 13 bases between. Germline V gene lookup returns CDR1 KGHSH and CDR2 LQKENI. The CDR3 extends over 14 amino acids. Primers: 60 Vbeta forward and 13 Jbeta reverse. Profiled with immunoSEQ multiplex PCR; TCRdb holds only in-frame clones, not every one. This table holds over 120,000 clones, around 80% found once. The sequenced sample consisted of PBMCs. The chain carries TRBV18 and TRBJ1-5, with a possible D match to TRBD1 (6 bases). This sequence was found in a man aged 40-50 years in good health and CMV-seronegative. This CDR3 is CASSAGGQDQPQHF. The CDR3 region has the DNA TGTGCCAGCTCAGCGGGGGGGCAAGATCAGCCCCAGCATTTT.